Listed below are T cell receptor beta chains from one sample, sequenced in a study of T cells in localized non-small cell lung cancer. The repertoire was sequenced with immunoSEQ multiplex PCR; TCRdb's copy has only in-frame clones and lacks some. The table includes more than 45,000 clones, more than 85% detected once. Source: PBMCs, taken before any cancer treatment. Receptors originate from a man aged 40-75 years with stage II lung adenocarcinoma. The CDR3 runs from the conserved cysteine through the conserved F or W. The D gene is left open where the match is weak. A clone size is listed for some rows: how often the clone was seen (once, few, many), or a class if it is expanded.

clone_size: -; d_call: TRBD2; j_call: TRBJ2-1; v_call: TRBV6-5; cdr3_aa: CASRPIAGEQFF; cdr3_nt: TGTGCCAGCAGACCCATAGCGGGGGAGCAGTTCTTC
clone_size: -; d_call: -; j_call: TRBJ1-1; v_call: TRBV19; cdr3_aa: CASSITQQSEAFF; cdr3_nt: TGTGCCAGTAGTATAACGCAGCAAAGCGAAGCTTTCTTT
clone_size: -; d_call: -; j_call: TRBJ2-5; v_call: TRBV4-2; cdr3_aa: CASSQGGGGGETQYF; cdr3_nt: TGTGCCAGCAGCCAAGGAGGGGGCGGAGGGGAGACCCAGTACTTC
clone_size: -; d_call: -; j_call: TRBJ2-2; v_call: TRBV28; cdr3_aa: CASTLGGSGELFF; cdr3_nt: TGTGCCAGCACTCTTGGGGGGTCCGGGGAGCTGTTTTTT
clone_size: -; d_call: -; j_call: TRBJ1-2; v_call: TRBV10-3; cdr3_aa: CAISESGPDYGYTF; cdr3_nt: TGTGCCATCAGTGAGTCGGGTCCTGACTATGGCTACACCTTC
clone_size: -; d_call: -; j_call: TRBJ1-1; v_call: TRBV19; cdr3_aa: CASTLGLEAFF; cdr3_nt: TGTGCCAGTACCCTGGGCCTTGAAGCTTTCTTT
clone_size: -; d_call: -; j_call: TRBJ2-1; v_call: TRBV19; cdr3_aa: CASSITGYNEQFF; cdr3_nt: TGTGCCAGTAGTATTACAGGGTACAATGAGCAGTTCTTC
clone_size: -; d_call: TRBD1; j_call: TRBJ1-1; v_call: TRBV6-5; cdr3_aa: CATRQGGNTEAFF; cdr3_nt: TGTGCCACCCGACAGGGCGGGAACACTGAAGCTTTCTTT
clone_size: -; d_call: -; j_call: TRBJ1-6; v_call: TRBV9; cdr3_aa: CASGEGFDSPLHF; cdr3_nt: TGTGCCAGCGGGGAGGGATTTGATTCACCCCTCCACTTT
clone_size: few; d_call: -; j_call: TRBJ1-2; v_call: TRBV10-3; cdr3_aa: CAISDGRGHGYTF; cdr3_nt: TGTGCCATCAGTGACGGCAGGGGACATGGCTACACCTTC
clone_size: -; d_call: -; j_call: TRBJ1-3; v_call: TRBV7-9; cdr3_aa: CASSLGGGHSGNTIYF; cdr3_nt: TGTGCCAGCAGCTTAGGAGGAGGGCACTCTGGAAACACCATATATTTT
clone_size: -; d_call: -; j_call: TRBJ1-5; v_call: TRBV27; cdr3_aa: CASSPLDRDRTYNQPQHF; cdr3_nt: TGTGCCAGCAGCCCGCTCGACCGGGACCGAACATACAATCAGCCCCAGCATTTT
clone_size: -; d_call: -; j_call: TRBJ2-7; v_call: TRBV7-9; cdr3_aa: CASSHTGSEQYF; cdr3_nt: TGTGCCAGCAGCCATACAGGGTCCGAGCAGTACTTC
clone_size: -; d_call: -; j_call: TRBJ1-5; v_call: TRBV7-9; cdr3_aa: CASSLEGGPQHF; cdr3_nt: TGTGCCAGCAGCTTAGAGGGCGGGCCCCAGCATTTT
clone_size: -; d_call: -; j_call: TRBJ1-1; v_call: TRBV2; cdr3_aa: CASKVGLRNTEAFF; cdr3_nt: TGTGCCAGCAAGGTTGGACTCCGGAACACTGAAGCTTTCTTT
clone_size: once; d_call: -; j_call: TRBJ2-1; v_call: TRBV19; cdr3_aa: CASSIGGVPYNEQFF; cdr3_nt: TGTGCCAGTAGTATAGGGGGTGTTCCTTACAATGAGCAGTTCTTC
clone_size: -; d_call: TRBD1; j_call: TRBJ2-7; v_call: TRBV5-5; cdr3_aa: CASSPGQGPAYEQYF; cdr3_nt: TGTGCCAGCAGCCCCGGACAGGGTCCAGCCTACGAGCAGTACTTC
clone_size: once; d_call: -; j_call: TRBJ2-7; v_call: TRBV4-2; cdr3_aa: CASSQESLAGTAYEQYF; cdr3_nt: TGTGCCAGCAGCCAAGAATCGTTAGCGGGGACAGCCTACGAGCAGTACTTC
clone_size: -; d_call: TRBD1; j_call: TRBJ1-4; v_call: TRBV9; cdr3_aa: CASSPGTGGFNEKLFF; cdr3_nt: TGTGCCAGCAGTCCCGGGACAGGGGGGTTTAATGAAAAACTGTTTTTT
clone_size: -; d_call: -; j_call: TRBJ1-6; v_call: TRBV6-5; cdr3_aa: CASSSGHPYNSPLHF; cdr3_nt: TGTGCCAGCAGTTCCGGACACCCCTATAATTCACCCCTCCACTTT
clone_size: medium-sized; d_call: TRBD1; j_call: TRBJ1-5; v_call: TRBV27; cdr3_aa: CASSSQGARAWRNQPQHF; cdr3_nt: TGTGCCAGCAGTTCACAGGGGGCGCGGGCGTGGCGCAATCAGCCCCAGCATTTT
clone_size: -; d_call: -; j_call: TRBJ2-3; v_call: TRBV18; cdr3_aa: CASSPPGATDTQYF; cdr3_nt: TGTGCCAGCTCACCACCGGGGGCCACAGATACGCAGTATTTT
clone_size: -; d_call: -; j_call: TRBJ2-4; v_call: TRBV5-6; cdr3_aa: CASSGVLAPLGKNIQYF; cdr3_nt: TGTGCCAGCAGCGGGGTTCTAGCTCCACTCGGAAAAAACATTCAGTACTTC
clone_size: -; d_call: -; j_call: TRBJ2-2; v_call: TRBV2; cdr3_aa: CASSLQGRDPSTTGELFF; cdr3_nt: TGTGCCAGCAGTCTTCAGGGGCGGGACCCATCTACCACCGGGGAGCTGTTTTTT
clone_size: -; d_call: TRBD2; j_call: TRBJ2-3; v_call: TRBV4-1; cdr3_aa: CASSLVAGLGTDTQYF; cdr3_nt: TGCGCCAGCAGCCTTGTAGCGGGACTAGGGACAGATACGCAGTATTTT
clone_size: -; d_call: -; j_call: TRBJ2-5; v_call: TRBV9; cdr3_aa: CASSSDRWETQYF; cdr3_nt: TGTGCCAGCAGCTCGGACAGATGGGAGACCCAGTACTTC
clone_size: -; d_call: TRBD2; j_call: TRBJ2-5; v_call: TRBV2; cdr3_aa: CASRKLAGVQETQYF; cdr3_nt: TGTGCCAGCAGAAAACTAGCGGGGGTCCAAGAGACCCAGTACTTC
clone_size: -; d_call: -; j_call: TRBJ2-5; v_call: TRBV13; cdr3_aa: CASSLGAEFPQETQYF; cdr3_nt: TGTGCCAGCAGCTTAGGCGCGGAGTTCCCCCAAGAGACCCAGTACTTC
clone_size: -; d_call: TRBD1; j_call: TRBJ1-1; v_call: TRBV28; cdr3_aa: CASKGQGATEAFF; cdr3_nt: TGTGCCAGCAAGGGACAGGGGGCTACTGAAGCTTTCTTT
clone_size: few; d_call: TRBD2; j_call: TRBJ2-2; v_call: TRBV2; cdr3_aa: CASRLADNTGELFF; cdr3_nt: TGTGCCAGCAGACTAGCGGACAACACCGGGGAGCTGTTTTTT
clone_size: -; d_call: TRBD1; j_call: TRBJ1-1; v_call: TRBV7-8; cdr3_aa: CASRSGDREAFF; cdr3_nt: TGTGCCAGCAGATCAGGGGACAGGGAAGCTTTCTTT
clone_size: -; d_call: -; j_call: TRBJ1-2; v_call: TRBV5-1; cdr3_aa: CASSQGTNYGYTF; cdr3_nt: TGCGCCAGCAGTCAGGGAACTAACTATGGCTACACCTTC
clone_size: -; d_call: -; j_call: TRBJ2-5; v_call: TRBV29-1; cdr3_aa: CSVGRVPRGETQYF; cdr3_nt: TGCAGCGTTGGCAGGGTACCTCGGGGAGAGACCCAGTACTTC
clone_size: -; d_call: -; j_call: TRBJ2-3; v_call: TRBV5-4; cdr3_aa: CASSPRGRTDTQYF; cdr3_nt: TGTGCCAGCAGCCCGCGGGGGCGGACAGATACGCAGTATTTT
clone_size: -; d_call: -; j_call: TRBJ2-2; v_call: TRBV7-9; cdr3_aa: CASSIGNTGELFF; cdr3_nt: TGTGCCAGCAGCATAGGGAACACCGGGGAGCTGTTTTTT
clone_size: -; d_call: -; j_call: TRBJ2-1; v_call: TRBV7-6; cdr3_aa: CASSERGGTDNFNEQFF; cdr3_nt: TGTGCCAGCAGCGAAAGAGGCGGGACGGATAACTTCAATGAGCAGTTCTTC
clone_size: -; d_call: TRBD1; j_call: TRBJ1-5; v_call: TRBV19; cdr3_aa: CASSIVQGVRQPQHF; cdr3_nt: TGTGCCAGTAGTATAGTGCAGGGGGTAAGACAGCCCCAGCATTTT
clone_size: few; d_call: -; j_call: TRBJ2-2; v_call: TRBV19; cdr3_aa: CASSIGRVRTGELFF; cdr3_nt: TGTGCCAGTAGTATAGGCAGGGTTAGGACCGGGGAGCTGTTTTTT
clone_size: -; d_call: -; j_call: TRBJ2-5; v_call: TRBV7-2; cdr3_aa: CASSSDYQETQYF; cdr3_nt: TGTGCCAGCAGCTCGGACTATCAAGAGACCCAGTACTTC
clone_size: -; d_call: -; j_call: TRBJ1-6; v_call: TRBV5-6; cdr3_aa: CASSLDGPYNSPLHF; cdr3_nt: TGTGCCAGCAGCTTGGACGGGCCCTATAATTCACCCCTCCACTTT
clone_size: -; d_call: -; j_call: TRBJ1-5; v_call: TRBV12-5; cdr3_aa: CASGLNQPQHF; cdr3_nt: TGTGCTAGTGGTTTAAATCAGCCCCAGCATTTT
clone_size: -; d_call: -; j_call: TRBJ1-3; v_call: TRBV5-1; cdr3_aa: CASSLAPGEGAEENTIYF; cdr3_nt: TGCGCCAGCAGCTTGGCCCCAGGCGAGGGCGCGGAGGAGAACACCATATATTTT
clone_size: few; d_call: -; j_call: TRBJ1-3; v_call: TRBV5-1; cdr3_aa: CASSLSPGNTIYF; cdr3_nt: TGCGCCAGCAGCTTGAGCCCTGGAAACACCATATATTTT